This TCR beta chain came from a study of T-cell reconstitution after alpha-beta-depleted transplantation in children. General observations from the study: Where some patients showed high TCRbeta diversity at day 60, it came from recipient T cells and thymic progenitors that had survived. At around two months after transplant, the alpha-beta T cells were reportedly derived from several hundred expanded clones that came from non-depleted graft cells. One year after transplant, T-cell counts and diversity came mostly from newly produced T cells.

For TCRbeta, the library was prepared with unique molecular identifiers. TCRdb ran MiXCR on the PCR reads and lists one entry per CDR3 protein. This sample yields more than 400,000 distinct CDR3 sequences, of which about an eighth are seen a single time; about 15% belongs to the top ten. The CDR3 runs to 15 residues. Looked up from germline, CDR1 is SGHRS and CDR2 is YFSETQ. V gave up 0 bases and J gave up 7 bases; unmatched junction bases: 7. As to this clonotype: Antigen specificity is unknown.

This TCR derives from a female patient between 2 and 10 years old who had a stem cell transplant for aplastic anemia, so the T cells may come from the graft donor. The chain has TRBV5-1 and TRBJ1-2; TRBD1 matches 9 bases. Sequences were derived from PBMCs, mostly from graft donor cells, sampled 180 days after TCRalphabeta/CD19-depleted stem cell transplant. The CDR3 DNA is TGCGCCAGCAGCTTGGGGGAACAGGGGGCAGCTGGCTACACCTTC. Encoded protein: CASSLGEQGAAGYTF.